This T cell receptor (beta chain) was identified in a study of human CD8 memory T cell subsets. Making the TCR beta libraries relied on UMI-labeled 5' RACE. For each CDR3 protein, TCRdb gives one entry from its re-call of the 5' RACE reads, without DNA. Seen in this sample are over 7,000 distinct CDR3 sequences; the ten most common clones hold about 20%. The receptor's source is a human donor in good health. Sequencing was done on a sample of CD8+ T cells from PBMCs.

The CDR3 is CASTVGGGGEQFF. V usage is TRBV6-6 and J usage is TRBJ2-1; checking the TCRdb D call of TRBD1 is not possible without DNA. Germline V CDR1 and CDR2: MNHNY, SVGAGI (reference sequence). This CDR3 region has 13 residues.